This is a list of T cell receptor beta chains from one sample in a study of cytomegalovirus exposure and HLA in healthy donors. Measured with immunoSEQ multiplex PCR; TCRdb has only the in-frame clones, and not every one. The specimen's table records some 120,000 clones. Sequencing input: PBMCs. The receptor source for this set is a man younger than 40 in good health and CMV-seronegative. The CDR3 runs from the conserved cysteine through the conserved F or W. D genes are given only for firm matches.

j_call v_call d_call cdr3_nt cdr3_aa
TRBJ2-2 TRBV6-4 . TGTGCCAGCAGTGAACTGAACACCGGGGAGCTGTTTTTT CASSELNTGELFF
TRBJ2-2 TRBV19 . TGTGCCAGTAGTATCGGGCGACTCGGACTGACCGGGGAGCTGTTTTTT CASSIGRLGLTGELFF
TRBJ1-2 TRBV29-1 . TGCAGCGTTGAAGATGGGAGAGACTATGGCTACACCTTC CSVEDGRDYGYTF
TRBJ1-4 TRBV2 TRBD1 TGTGCCAGCGATACACCGGGACAGGGGATTGAAAAACTGTTTTTT CASDTPGQGIEKLFF
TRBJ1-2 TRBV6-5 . TGTGCCAGCAGTTATCGGGGATCGAACTATGGCTACACCTTC CASSYRGSNYGYTF
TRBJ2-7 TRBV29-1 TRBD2 TGCAGCGTTACTAGCGGGAATTCCTACGAGCAGTACTTC CSVTSGNSYEQYF
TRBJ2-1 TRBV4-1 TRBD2 TGCGCCAGCAGCCAAGAACAGCGGGAGAGGAACAGTGAGCAGTTCTTC CASSQEQRERNSEQFF
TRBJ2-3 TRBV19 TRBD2 TGTGCCAGTAGTTTCCGACTAGCGGGAGTTTCGGATACGCAGTATTTT CASSFRLAGVSDTQYF
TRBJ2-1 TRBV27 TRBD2 TGTGCCACCAGGGGACTAGCGGGAGTCCATGAGCAGTTCTTC CATRGLAGVHEQFF
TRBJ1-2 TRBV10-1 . TGCGCCAGCAGTGAGAAGCGGACTGCTGGCTACACCTTC CASSEKRTAGYTF
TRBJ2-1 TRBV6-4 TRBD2 TGTGCCAGCAGTTCACTGGCGGGAGATCACAATGAGCAGTTCTTC CASSSLAGDHNEQFF
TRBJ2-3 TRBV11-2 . TGTGCCAGCAGATCTTCGACAGGCACAGATACGCAGTATTTT CASRSSTGTDTQYF
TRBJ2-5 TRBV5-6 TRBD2 TGTGCCAGCAGTTCGACTAGCGGAACCCCAGAGACCCAGTACTTC CASSSTSGTPETQYF
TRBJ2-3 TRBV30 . TGTGCCTGGATACCTGGCACAGGTGATCATACGCAGTATTTT CAWIPGTGDHTQYF
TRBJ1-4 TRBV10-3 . TGTGCCATCAGTGTGGACACGGATAATGAAAAACTGTTTTTT CAISVDTDNEKLFF
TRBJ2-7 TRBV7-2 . TGTGCCAGCAGCTTGGACAGCTCCTACGAGCAGTACTTC CASSLDSSYEQYF
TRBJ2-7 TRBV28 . TGTGCCAGTGCTACGGCAGGGGACGAGCAGTACTTC CASATAGDEQYF
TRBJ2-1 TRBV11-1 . TGTGCCAGCAGCTTATACGGCGGTAGCTCCTACAATGAGCAGTTCTTC CASSLYGGSSYNEQFF
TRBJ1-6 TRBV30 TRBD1 TGTGCCTGGAGGGGGGACAGGGGCGTTTATAATTCACCCCTCCACTTT CAWRGDRGVYNSPLHF
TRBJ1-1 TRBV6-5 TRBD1 TGTGCCAGCAGTTACTCGGCAGGGGGCACTGAAGCTTTCTTT CASSYSAGGTEAFF
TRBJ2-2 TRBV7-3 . TGTGCCAGCAGCTTGAGGGATACCGGGGAGCTGTTTTTT CASSLRDTGELFF
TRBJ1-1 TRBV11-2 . TGTGCCAGCACCCCCCCAGGGCGGAACACTGAAGCTTTCTTT CASTPPGRNTEAFF
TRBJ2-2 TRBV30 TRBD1 TGTGCCTGGGGAGGCAGGGGGCGGGTTGACGGGGAGCTGTTTTTT CAWGGRGRVDGELFF
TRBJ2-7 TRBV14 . TGTGCCAGCAGCCCTTATGGAGGACGTATGCGCGAGCAGTACTTC CASSPYGGRMREQYF
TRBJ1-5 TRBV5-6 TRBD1 TGTGCCAGCAGCTATGACAGGGGAAGAGGCAATCAGCCCCAGCATTTT CASSYDRGRGNQPQHF
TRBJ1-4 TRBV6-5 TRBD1 TGTGCCAGCAGTTACTCTGGACAGGGACGTGAAAAACTGTTTTTT CASSYSGQGREKLFF
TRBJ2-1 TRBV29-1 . TGCAGCGCCTCGGCGACTCGGCAGAACTCCTACAATGAGCAGTTCTTC CSASATRQNSYNEQFF
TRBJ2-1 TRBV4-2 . TGTGCCAGCAGCCAAGATGGCCACCATGAGCAGTTCTTC CASSQDGHHEQFF
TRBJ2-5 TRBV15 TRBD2 TGTGCCACCAGCAGGGGTAACCTAGCGGGAGTAGAGACCCAGTACTTC CATSRGNLAGVETQYF